A selection of T cell receptor beta chains follows, all from one sample in a study of blood T cell repertoires in COVID-19. Method: immunoSEQ multiplex PCR; TCRdb's copy keeps in-frame clones and lacks some. The profile covers 200,000 to 250,000 clones, with around 83% appearing a single time and approximately 7.3% taken by the ten largest. What was sequenced was PBMCs or T cells enriched from blood (not recorded which). The receptors derive from a woman between 40 and 50 years old who had recovered from COVID-19. Both conserved end residues are part of each CDR3. A D gene is named only where the DNA matches it firmly. Clone size, where shown, is once, few, many, or a class for clones that have expanded.

v_call	d_call	j_call	clone_size	cdr3_aa	cdr3_nt
TRBV28	NA	TRBJ2-7	NA	CASSPRVSYEQYF	TGTGCCAGCAGTCCCAGGGTTAGCTACGAGCAGTACTTC
TRBV7-9	NA	TRBJ2-7	once	CASRFRADEQYF	TGTGCCAGCAGATTCAGGGCCGACGAGCAGTACTTC
TRBV7-2	TRBD2	TRBJ2-5	NA	CASSLGGLAGQETQYF	TGTGCCAGCAGCTTAGGCGGACTAGCGGGACAAGAGACCCAGTACTTC
TRBV27	TRBD1	TRBJ2-2	NA	CASSFQGATHTGELFF	TGTGCCAGCAGTTTCCAGGGGGCGACGCACACCGGGGAGCTGTTTTTT
TRBV12-3/TRBV12-4	NA	TRBJ2-5	NA	CASSFGDQETQYF	TGTGCCAGCAGTTTCGGGGACCAAGAGACCCAGTACTTC
TRBV27	NA	TRBJ2-2	NA	CASSPGTTSLGTGELFF	TGTGCCAGCAGTCCCGGGACAACTTCCCTAGGGACCGGGGAGCTGTTTTTT
TRBV7-2	TRBD1	TRBJ2-2	NA	CASSPTGGTGELFF	TGTGCCAGCTCCCCGACAGGGGGGACCGGGGAGCTGTTTTTT
TRBV10-3	NA	TRBJ2-3	NA	CAISEYRDTDTQYF	TGTGCCATCAGTGAATACCGGGACACAGATACGCAGTATTTT
TRBV6-1	TRBD2	TRBJ2-1	NA	CASSERGGLLTRGGQFF	TGTGCCAGCAGTGAGCGGGGAGGGTTGTTAACGCGTGGGGGGCAGTTCTTC
TRBV24-1	NA	TRBJ2-2	NA	CATSALRKTGELFF	TGTGCCACCAGTGCCTTGCGGAAGACCGGGGAGCTGTTTTTT
TRBV5-5	NA	TRBJ1-2	NA	CASSVGHTPRYGYTF	TGTGCCAGCAGCGTGGGACATACCCCTCGTTATGGCTACACCTTC
TRBV6-5	NA	TRBJ1-4	NA	CASRQGTTNEKLFF	TGTGCCAGCAGGCAGGGTACCACTAATGAAAAACTGTTTTTT
TRBV5-1	NA	TRBJ1-1	NA	CASSFQGNTEAFF	TGCGCCAGCAGCTTCCAGGGGAACACTGAAGCTTTCTTT
TRBV5-1	TRBD1	TRBJ1-2	NA	CASSTLTGGAPSGYTF	TGCGCCAGCAGCACTTTGACAGGGGGCGCCCCTTCGGGCTACACCTTC
TRBV5-4	NA	TRBJ2-1	once	CASRPTNRVNEQFF	TGTGCCAGCAGGCCGACTAACCGCGTCAATGAGCAGTTCTTC
TRBV27	NA	TRBJ2-7	NA	CASSFAGNYEQYF	TGTGCCAGCAGTTTCGCAGGGAACTACGAGCAGTACTTC
TRBV30	TRBD1	TRBJ2-2	NA	CAWSVLGQGLNTGELFF	TGTGCCTGGAGCGTACTCGGACAGGGGCTGAACACCGGGGAGCTGTTTTTT
TRBV9	NA	TRBJ2-3	once	CASSGGLSTDTQYF	TGTGCCAGCAGCGGGGGACTTAGCACAGATACGCAGTATTTT
TRBV28	NA	TRBJ1-2	NA	CASGSASDYGYTF	TGTGCCAGCGGGAGTGCCTCGGACTATGGCTACACCTTC
TRBV29-1	TRBD1	TRBJ2-7	NA	CSVHAGTGGLGQYF	TGCAGCGTCCACGCCGGGACAGGGGGACTCGGGCAGTACTTC
TRBV18	TRBD2	TRBJ2-2	NA	CASSPSVAGGGTGELFF	TGTGCCAGCTCACCGTCCGTCGCGGGAGGGGGTACCGGGGAGCTGTTTTTT
TRBV11-2	TRBD2	TRBJ2-1	NA	CASSLGVAGGGEQFF	TGTGCCAGCAGCTTAGGAGTAGCGGGAGGGGGAGAGCAGTTCTTC
TRBV10-3	TRBD1	TRBJ1-2	NA	CAIATGTGNYGYTF	TGTGCCATCGCTACCGGGACAGGGAACTATGGCTACACCTTC
TRBV27	NA	TRBJ1-2	NA	CASSLSPGGMYGYTF	TGTGCCAGCAGTTTATCGCCCGGGGGGATGTATGGCTACACCTTC
TRBV3-1/TRBV3-2	NA	TRBJ2-2	NA	CASSQVGGGELFF	TGTGCCAGCAGCCAAGTGGGCGGGGGGGAGCTGTTTTTT
TRBV24-1	NA	TRBJ2-1	NA	CATSDQGDTYNEQFF	TGTGCCACCAGTGATCAAGGGGACACCTACAATGAGCAGTTCTTC
TRBV3-1/TRBV3-2	TRBD1	TRBJ1-5	NA	CASSQGRDRGVPQHF	TGTGCCAGCAGCCAAGGCCGGGACAGGGGCGTGCCCCAGCATTTT
TRBV7-9	NA	TRBJ1-3	NA	CASSPPGAGNTIYF	TGTGCCAGCAGCCCGCCGGGGGCTGGAAACACCATATATTTT
TRBV5-1	NA	TRBJ2-5	once	CASSTYRGGAQETQYF	TGCGCCAGCAGCACCTATCGGGGTGGCGCCCAAGAGACCCAGTACTTC
TRBV7-9	TRBD2	TRBJ2-1	NA	CASSLGTSDYNEQFF	TGTGCCAGCAGCCTAGGGACTAGCGACTACAATGAGCAGTTCTTC
TRBV19	TRBD1	TRBJ1-2	NA	CAVTRDRAYGYTF	TGTGCCGTCACCCGGGACAGGGCCTATGGCTACACCTTC
TRBV5-1	TRBD1	TRBJ1-6	NA	CASSPGTGGSPLHF	TGCGCCAGCAGCCCCGGGACAGGGGGTTCACCCCTCCACTTT
TRBV2	NA	TRBJ2-7	NA	CACQQSGKEAYEQYF	TGTGCCTGCCAGCAGTCAGGGAAAGAAGCCTACGAGCAGTACTTC
TRBV18	TRBD1	TRBJ1-2	NA	CASSSQGADGYTF	TGTGCCAGCTCATCACAGGGGGCGGATGGCTACACCTTC
TRBV7-2	NA	TRBJ1-1	NA	CASSLNRNTEAFF	TGTGCCAGCAGCTTAAACAGGAACACTGAAGCTTTCTTT
TRBV5-1	TRBD2	TRBJ2-2	NA	CASRRREQAGELFF	TGCGCCAGCAGACGGCGGGAGCAGGCCGGGGAGCTGTTTTTT
TRBV30	NA	TRBJ2-2	NA	CAWVGREDTGELFF	TGTGCCTGGGTGGGCAGGGAGGACACCGGGGAGCTGTTTTTT
TRBV10-1	TRBD1	TRBJ2-1	NA	CASSTRQGAYNEQFF	TGCGCCAGCAGTACCAGACAGGGGGCGTACAATGAGCAGTTCTTC
TRBV3-1/TRBV3-2	NA	TRBJ1-1	NA	CASSQTETLEAFF	TGTGCCAGCAGCCAAACAGAAACGCTTGAAGCTTTCTTT
TRBV27	NA	TRBJ2-1	NA	CASSLLPGLRSYNEQFF	TGTGCCAGCAGTCTCCTGCCGGGACTTCGCTCCTACAATGAGCAGTTCTTC
TRBV28	TRBD2	TRBJ2-5	NA	CASISGIDETQYF	TGTGCCAGCATTAGCGGGATCGACGAGACCCAGTACTTC
TRBV2	NA	TRBJ1-2	once	CASSERPGYGYTF	TGTGCCAGCAGTGAACGGCCAGGATATGGCTACACCTTC
TRBV6-5	TRBD2	TRBJ2-3	NA	CASSYREVHDTQYF	TGTGCCAGCAGTTACCGGGAGGTTCATGATACGCAGTATTTT
TRBV19	TRBD1	TRBJ1-2	few	CASSSRTGDYYGYTF	TGTGCCAGTAGCTCCAGGACAGGGGACTACTATGGCTACACCTTC
TRBV15	TRBD2	TRBJ2-3	NA	CATSPGGLAGGPDTQYF	TGTGCCACCAGCCCCGGGGGTCTAGCGGGAGGGCCCGATACGCAGTATTTT
TRBV6-1	TRBD2	TRBJ2-1	NA	CASSESIRGLADASSYNEQFF	TGTGCCAGCAGTGAAAGTATTAGGGGACTAGCGGATGCGAGCTCCTACAATGAGCAGTTCTTC
TRBV4-2	TRBD2	TRBJ2-3	NA	CASSQEGLAGTDTQYF	TGTGCCAGCAGCCAAGAAGGACTAGCGGGCACAGATACGCAGTATTTT
TRBV5-1	NA	TRBJ2-7	NA	CASSPDMAYEQYF	TGCGCCAGCAGCCCGGACATGGCCTACGAGCAGTACTTC
TRBV7-9	NA	TRBJ1-1	NA	CASSPGWGNTEAFF	TGTGCCAGCAGCCCAGGGTGGGGGAACACTGAAGCTTTCTTT
TRBV19	TRBD1	TRBJ1-1	NA	CASKSGQGFLSTEAFF	TGTGCCAGTAAATCGGGACAGGGGTTCTTGAGCACTGAAGCTTTCTTT
TRBV5-4	TRBD2	TRBJ2-2	few	CASEAGGTNTGELFF	TGTGCTAGCGAGGCGGGAGGCACGAACACCGGGGAGCTGTTTTTT
TRBV19	NA	TRBJ1-4	NA	CASMGQRVYATNEKLFF	TGTGCCAGTATGGGGCAGCGAGTCTATGCAACTAATGAAAAACTGTTTTTT
TRBV19	TRBD1	TRBJ1-5	NA	CASSTLDRPVEPQHF	TGTGCCAGTAGTACCCTGGACAGGCCCGTCGAGCCCCAGCATTTT